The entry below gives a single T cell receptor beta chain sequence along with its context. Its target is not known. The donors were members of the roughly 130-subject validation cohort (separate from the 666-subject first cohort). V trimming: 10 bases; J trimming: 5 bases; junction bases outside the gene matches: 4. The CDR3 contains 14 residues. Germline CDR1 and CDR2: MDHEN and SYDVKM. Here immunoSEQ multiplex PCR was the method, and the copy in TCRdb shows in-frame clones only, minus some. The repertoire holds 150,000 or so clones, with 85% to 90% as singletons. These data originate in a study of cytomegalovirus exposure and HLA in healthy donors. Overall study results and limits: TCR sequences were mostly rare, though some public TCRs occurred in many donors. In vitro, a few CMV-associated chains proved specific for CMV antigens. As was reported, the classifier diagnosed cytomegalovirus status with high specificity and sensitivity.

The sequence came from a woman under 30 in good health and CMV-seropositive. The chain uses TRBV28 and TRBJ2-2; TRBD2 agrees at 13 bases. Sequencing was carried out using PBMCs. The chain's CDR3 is CATPGLAGTGELFF. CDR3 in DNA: TGTGCCACCCCGGGACTAGCGGGAACCGGGGAGCTGTTTTTT.